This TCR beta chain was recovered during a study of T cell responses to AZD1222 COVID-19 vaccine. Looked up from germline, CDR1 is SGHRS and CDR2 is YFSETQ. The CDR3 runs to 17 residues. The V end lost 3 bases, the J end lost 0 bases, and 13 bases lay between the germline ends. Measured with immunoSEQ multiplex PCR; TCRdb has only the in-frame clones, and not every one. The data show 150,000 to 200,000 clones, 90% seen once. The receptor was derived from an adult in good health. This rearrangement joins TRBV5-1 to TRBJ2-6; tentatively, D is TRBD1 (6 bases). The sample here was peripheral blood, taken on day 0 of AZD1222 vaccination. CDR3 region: CASSSTTGYSGANVLTF. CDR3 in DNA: TGCGCCAGCAGCTCCACCACAGGGTACTCTGGGGCCAACGTCCTGACTTTC.